This TCR beta chain is drawn from a study of cytomegalovirus exposure and HLA in healthy donors. The PCR made use of 60 Vbeta and 13 Jbeta primers. Only in-frame clones appear in the TCRdb table, and some are missing; sequencing was by immunoSEQ multiplex PCR. Of 150,000 to 200,000 clones in the sample, approximately 82% were seen once. Per the germline V gene, CDR1 is SGHAT and CDR2 is FQNNGV. This CDR3 comprises 16 residues. J was trimmed by 3 bases and V by 5 bases; bases with no gene match: 7. The rearrangement joins TRBV11-2 to TRBJ2-2; 9 nucleotides match TRBD2. The TCR comes from a male donor in good health and CMV-seronegative. Sequencing input: PBMCs. The chain's CDR3 is CASSQSGGQYTGELFF. CDR3 coding DNA: TGTGCCAGCAGCCAGAGCGGGGGGCAATACACCGGGGAGCTGTTTTTT.